This T cell receptor (beta chain) was found in a study of monozygotic twins with inflammatory bowel disease (dated by TCRdb to between 2018 and 2021). With respect to the entire study: A total of 28 monozygotic twin pairs were included in the full study, comprising nine German pairs (four IBD-concordant, five IBD-discordant) and 19 IBD-discordant Danish pairs. The search for disease-associated traits relied mainly on comparing, within discordant pairs, IBD patients with their genetically identical healthy co-twins. Each individual had, on average, about 151 000 unique TCRalpha sequences and 181 000 unique TCRbeta sequences available for analysis. General findings and caveats noted by the study authors: Repertoire similarity did not differ between concordant and discordant twins, which could be due to limited statistical power. The analysis was unable to tell apart different T cell subtypes. No single strong signal or clonotype linked to IBD turned up in the results, so the idea that one exists was not supported. IBD patients shared fewer clonotypes with other individuals than healthy twins did, most markedly in patients showing signs of disease activity. Because patients were on differing immunosuppressive treatments, the repertoires may have picked up extra background noise and inter-individual variability. IBD patients had lower TCRbeta repertoire diversity, measured by the inverse Simpson index, than their healthy co-twins.

Regarding this clonotype: Its antigen specificity is not known.

From its cysteine to its phenylalanine, the CDR3 spans 15 amino acids. No DNA accompanies this entry. The germline V gene encodes CDR1 MNHEY and CDR2 SMNVEV (reference sequence). Preparation of the library involved 5' RACE. Preparation of each TCR library used 3,500 to 4,500 ng of total RNA. For each sample, cDNA synthesis was carried out in eight separate reactions using SMARTScribe reverse transcriptase. During cDNA synthesis, template switching introduced unique molecular identifiers that contained a 6-nucleotide sample barcode. TCRalpha and TCRbeta cDNA was amplified in two nested PCRs of 16 and 9 cycles, and bead purification was carried out after each PCR. Before amplification, the cDNA was treated with uracil DNA-glycosylase and purified using the QIAquick PCR purification kit. The second PCR added Illumina TruSeq-compatible adapters along with sample-specific barcodes. TapeStation and Qubit were used to check library quality and concentration, and roughly 4.6 ng of each library was pooled. Sequencing of the pooled libraries was done on an Illumina HiSeq2500 single-index Rapid Run using custom sequencing primers and 2 x 100 bp reads. The authors processed their data as follows. MiGEC version 1.2.6 was used for UMI-based consensus assembly, which corrected PCR and sequencing errors. V(D)J alignment, clonotype assembly and CDR3 extraction were performed with MiXCR version 2.1.1. To normalise gene usage, clonotype sharing and MAIT/NKT TCR abundance, the analysis used the top 1000, 10 000 and 20 000 clonotypes per sample. After downsampling to 27 000 UMIs, diversity was calculated as the inverse Simpson index using the vegan R package. Paired Mann-Whitney U tests were applied to discordant twin pairs, with Benjamini-Hochberg correction for multiple testing. TCRdb reprocessed the raw reads; every CDR3 protein sequence is a single record, and DNA is not supplied. None of the V and J calls come from the authors' own analysis; TCRdb made them. The sample table includes a few hundred thousand distinct CDR3 sequences. The top ten clonotypes cover 2.5% to 3% of the sample.

From each donor, a roughly 2.4 ml peripheral blood sample was collected into PAXgene tubes and kept at -80 degrees C. Without T cell sorting, total RNA was isolated from whole blood using the PAXgene blood miRNA kit on an automated QIAcube. Peripheral blood from monozygotic twin pairs, either concordant or discordant for inflammatory bowel disease, underwent deep TCRalpha and TCRbeta repertoire profiling that used unique molecular barcoding. Smoking habits were recorded for all twin pairs, and each individual was classified as a current, former or never smoker. This sequence was found in a human donor with ulcerative colitis or Crohn's disease, or a healthy co-twin of an affected twin (not recorded which). Rearrangement joined TRBV27 to TRBJ1-5; TCRdb's D gene call, TRBD1, goes unchecked for lack of DNA. Sequencing was carried out using blood. The CDR3 region has the sequence CASSLSGGIGQPQHF.